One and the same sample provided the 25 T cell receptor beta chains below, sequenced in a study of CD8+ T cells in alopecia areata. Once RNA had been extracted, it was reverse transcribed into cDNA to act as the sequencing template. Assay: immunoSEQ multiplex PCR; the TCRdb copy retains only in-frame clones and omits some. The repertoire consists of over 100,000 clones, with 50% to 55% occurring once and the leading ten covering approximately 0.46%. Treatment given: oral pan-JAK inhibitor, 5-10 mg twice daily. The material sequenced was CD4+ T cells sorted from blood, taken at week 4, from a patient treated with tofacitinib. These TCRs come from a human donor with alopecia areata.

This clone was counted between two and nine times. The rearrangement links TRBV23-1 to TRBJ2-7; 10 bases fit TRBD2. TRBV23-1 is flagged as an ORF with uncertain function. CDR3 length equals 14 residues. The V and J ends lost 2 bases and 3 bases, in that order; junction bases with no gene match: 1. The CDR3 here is CASSQSGGDYEQYF. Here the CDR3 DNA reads TGCGCCAGCAGTCAAAGCGGGGGGGACTACGAGCAGTACTTC.

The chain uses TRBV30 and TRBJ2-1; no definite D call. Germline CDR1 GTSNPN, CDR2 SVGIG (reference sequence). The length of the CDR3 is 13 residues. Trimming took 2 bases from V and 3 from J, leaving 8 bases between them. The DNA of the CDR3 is TGTGCCTGGAGTCGGTACAACTACAATGAGCAGTTCTTC. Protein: CAWSRYNYNEQFF.

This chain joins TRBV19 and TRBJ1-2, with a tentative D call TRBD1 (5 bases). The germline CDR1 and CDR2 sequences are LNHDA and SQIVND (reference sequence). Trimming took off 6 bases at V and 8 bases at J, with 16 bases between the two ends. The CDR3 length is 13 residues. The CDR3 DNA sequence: TGTGCCAGTAGCGATTGGCCAGGGATCGGCTACACCTTC. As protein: CASSDWPGIGYTF.

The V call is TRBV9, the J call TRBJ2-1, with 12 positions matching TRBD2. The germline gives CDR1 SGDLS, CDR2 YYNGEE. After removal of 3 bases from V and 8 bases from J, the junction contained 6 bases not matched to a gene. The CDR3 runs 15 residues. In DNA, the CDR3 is TGTGCCAGCAGCGCGACTAGCGGGAGTAGCTATGAGCAGTTCTTC. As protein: CASSATSGSSYEQFF.

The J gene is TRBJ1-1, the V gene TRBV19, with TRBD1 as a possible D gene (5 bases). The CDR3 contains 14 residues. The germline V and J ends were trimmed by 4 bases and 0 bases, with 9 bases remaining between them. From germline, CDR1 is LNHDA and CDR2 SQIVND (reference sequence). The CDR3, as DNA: TGTGCCAGTAGTAGGAGACAGCTGAACACTGAAGCTTTCTTT. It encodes CASSRRQLNTEAFF.

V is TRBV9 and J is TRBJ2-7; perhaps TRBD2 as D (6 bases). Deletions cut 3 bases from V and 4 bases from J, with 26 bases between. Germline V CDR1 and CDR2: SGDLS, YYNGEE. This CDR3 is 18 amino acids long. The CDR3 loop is CASSADIPRGRGRYEQYF. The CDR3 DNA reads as TGTGCCAGCAGCGCGGATATTCCCCGGGGCCGGGGGAGATACGAGCAGTACTTC. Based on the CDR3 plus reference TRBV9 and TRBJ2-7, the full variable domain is DSGVTQTPKHLITATGQRVTLRCSPRSGDLSVYWYQQSLDQGLQFLIQYYNGEERAKGNILERFSAQQFPDLHSELNLSSLELGDSALYFCASSADIPRGRGRYEQYFGPGTRLTVT.

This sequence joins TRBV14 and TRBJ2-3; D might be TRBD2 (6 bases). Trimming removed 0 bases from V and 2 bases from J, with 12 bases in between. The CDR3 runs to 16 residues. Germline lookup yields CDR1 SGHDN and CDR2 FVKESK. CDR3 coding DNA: TGTGCCAGCAGCCAAGATGGTCAGCGGGCCACAGATACGCAGTATTTT. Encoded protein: CASSQDGQRATDTQYF.

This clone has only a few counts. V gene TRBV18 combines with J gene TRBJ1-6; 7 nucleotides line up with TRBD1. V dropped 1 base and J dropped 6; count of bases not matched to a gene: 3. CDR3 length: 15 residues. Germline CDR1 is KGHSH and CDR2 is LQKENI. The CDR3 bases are TGTGCCAGCTCACCACAGGGGGCTTTTAATTCACCCCTCCACTTT. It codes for CASSPQGAFNSPLHF.

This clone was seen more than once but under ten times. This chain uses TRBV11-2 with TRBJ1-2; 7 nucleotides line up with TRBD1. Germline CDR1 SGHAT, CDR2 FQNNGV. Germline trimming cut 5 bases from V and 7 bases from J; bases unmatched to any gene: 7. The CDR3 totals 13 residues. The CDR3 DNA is TGTGCCAGCAGCCCCCTAGACAGGGCTGGCTACACCTTC. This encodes CASSPLDRAGYTF.

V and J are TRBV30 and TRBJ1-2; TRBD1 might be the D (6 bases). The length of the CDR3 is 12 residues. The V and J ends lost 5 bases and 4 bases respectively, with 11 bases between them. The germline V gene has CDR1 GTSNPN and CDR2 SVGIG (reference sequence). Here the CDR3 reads CAWQGTGYGYTF. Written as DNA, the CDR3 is TGTGCCTGGCAGGGGACGGGCTATGGCTACACCTTC.

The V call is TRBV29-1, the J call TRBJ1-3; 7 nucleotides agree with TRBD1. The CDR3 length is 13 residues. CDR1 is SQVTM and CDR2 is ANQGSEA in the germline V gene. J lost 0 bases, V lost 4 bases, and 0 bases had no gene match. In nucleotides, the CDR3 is TGCAGCGTTGGGGACAGCTCTGGAAACACCATATATTTT. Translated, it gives CSVGDSSGNTIYF.

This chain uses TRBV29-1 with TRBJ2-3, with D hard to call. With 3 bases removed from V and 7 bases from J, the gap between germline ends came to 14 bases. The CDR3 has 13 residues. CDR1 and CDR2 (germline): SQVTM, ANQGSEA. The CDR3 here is CSVDRQELYTQYF. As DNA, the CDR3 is TGCAGCGTTGACCGGCAGGAATTATATACGCAGTATTTT.

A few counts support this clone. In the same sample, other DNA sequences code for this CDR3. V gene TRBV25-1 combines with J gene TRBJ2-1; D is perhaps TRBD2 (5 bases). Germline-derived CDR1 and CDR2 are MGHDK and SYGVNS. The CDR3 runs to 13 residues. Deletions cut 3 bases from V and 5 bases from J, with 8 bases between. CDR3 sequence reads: CASSDRRNNEQFF. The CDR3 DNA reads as TGTGCCAGCAGTGACCGGAGGAACAATGAGCAGTTCTTC.

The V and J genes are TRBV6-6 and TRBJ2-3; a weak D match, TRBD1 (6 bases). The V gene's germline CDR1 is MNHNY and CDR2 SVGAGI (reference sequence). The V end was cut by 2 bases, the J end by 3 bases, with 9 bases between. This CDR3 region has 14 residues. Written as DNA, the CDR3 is TGTGCCAGCAGTTACAGGGACACTACAGATACGCAGTATTTT. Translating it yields CASSYRDTTDTQYF.

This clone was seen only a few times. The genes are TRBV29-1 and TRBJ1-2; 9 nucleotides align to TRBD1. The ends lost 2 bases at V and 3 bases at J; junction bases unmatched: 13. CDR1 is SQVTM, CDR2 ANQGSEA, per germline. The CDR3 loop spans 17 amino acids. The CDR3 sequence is CSVEIGVGQGSDYGYTF. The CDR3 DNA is TGCAGCGTTGAAATAGGGGTTGGACAGGGGTCAGACTATGGCTACACCTTC.

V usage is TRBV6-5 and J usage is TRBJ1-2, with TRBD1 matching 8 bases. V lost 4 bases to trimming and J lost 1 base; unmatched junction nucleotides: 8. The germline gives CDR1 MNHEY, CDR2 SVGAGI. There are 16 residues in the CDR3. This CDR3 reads CASSFGTGIVNYGYTF. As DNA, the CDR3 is TGTGCCAGCAGTTTCGGGACAGGAATCGTTAACTATGGCTACACCTTC.

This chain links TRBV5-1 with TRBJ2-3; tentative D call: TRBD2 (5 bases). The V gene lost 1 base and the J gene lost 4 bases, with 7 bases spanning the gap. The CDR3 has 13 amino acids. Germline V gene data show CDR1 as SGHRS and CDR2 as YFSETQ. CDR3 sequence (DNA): TGCGCCAGCAGCTTGATGGGAGCAGATACGCAGTATTTT. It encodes CASSLMGADTQYF.

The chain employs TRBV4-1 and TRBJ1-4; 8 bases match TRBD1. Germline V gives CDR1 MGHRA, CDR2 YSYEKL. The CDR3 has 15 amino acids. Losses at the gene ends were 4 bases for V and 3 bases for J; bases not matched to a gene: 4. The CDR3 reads CASSPSGGSNEKLFF. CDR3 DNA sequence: TGCGCCAGCAGCCCGTCAGGGGGCTCTAATGAAAAACTGTTTTTT.

The CDR3 reads CASTKQGGEGYTF. CDR3 coding DNA: TGCGCCAGCACCAAGCAGGGGGGAGAGGGCTACACCTTC. The chain joins TRBV23-1 to TRBJ1-2; TRBD1 aligns across 7 bases. TRBV23-1 is an ORF; its function is uncertain. V gave up 7 bases and J gave up 8 bases; unmatched junction bases: 10. CDR3 length equals 13 residues.

CDR3 amino acids: CASMGQGEYTQYF. In nucleotides, the CDR3 is TGTGCCAGCATGGGGCAGGGGGAATATACGCAGTATTTT. The genes are TRBV27 and TRBJ2-3; 7 bases match TRBD1. In germline, CDR1 is MNHEY, CDR2 SMNVEV (reference sequence). Trimming cost V 7 bases and J 7 bases; bases outside gene matches: 8. The CDR3 length is 13 residues.

The CDR3 is CASSRVDYGYTF. In DNA form, the CDR3 reads TGTGCCAGCAGTCGGGTGGACTATGGCTACACCTTC. This chain joins TRBV6-1 and TRBJ1-2; no reliable D call. The CDR3 has 12 residues. The germline V gene encodes CDR1 MNHNS and CDR2 SASEGT. With 5 bases removed from V and 3 bases from J, the gap between germline ends came to 7 bases.

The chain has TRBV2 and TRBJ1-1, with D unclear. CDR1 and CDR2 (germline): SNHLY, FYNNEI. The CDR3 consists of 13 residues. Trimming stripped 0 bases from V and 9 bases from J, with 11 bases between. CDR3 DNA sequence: TGTGCCAGCAGTGAAGCAGGACGGGCAAAAGCTTTCTTT. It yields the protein CASSEAGRAKAFF.

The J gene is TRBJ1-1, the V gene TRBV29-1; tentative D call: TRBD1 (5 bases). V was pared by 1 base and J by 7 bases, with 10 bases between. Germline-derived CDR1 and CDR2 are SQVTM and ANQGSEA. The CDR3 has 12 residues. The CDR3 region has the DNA TGCAGCGTTGAAGTTGTTAGGGGTGAAGCTTTCTTT. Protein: CSVEVVRGEAFF. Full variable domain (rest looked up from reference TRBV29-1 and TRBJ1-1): SAVISQKPSRDICQRGTSLTIQCQVDSQVTMMFWYRQQPGQSLTLIATANQGSEATYESGFVIDKFPISRPNLTFSTLTVSNMSPEDSSIYLCSVEVVRGEAFFGQGTRLTVV.

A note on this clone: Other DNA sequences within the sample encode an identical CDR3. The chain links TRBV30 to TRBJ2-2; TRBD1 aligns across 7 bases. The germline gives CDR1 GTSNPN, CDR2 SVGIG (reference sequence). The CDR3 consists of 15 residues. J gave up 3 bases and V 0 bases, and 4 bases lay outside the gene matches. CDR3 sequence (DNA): TGTGCCTGGAGTGTACGTGACAGGGACACCGGGGAGCTGTTTTTT. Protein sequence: CAWSVRDRDTGELFF.

The CDR3: CASSGTGGKQPQHF. The CDR3 coding sequence is TGTGCCAGTAGTGGGACAGGGGGGAAACAGCCCCAGCATTTT. The V call is TRBV19, the J call TRBJ1-5; 11 nucleotides align to TRBD1. The length of the CDR3 is 14 residues. The ends lost 5 bases at V and 7 bases at J; junction bases unmatched: 4. CDR1 is LNHDA and CDR2 is SQIVND in the germline V gene (reference sequence). Using reference TRBV19 and TRBJ1-5 for the parts outside the CDR3, the full variable domain is DGGITQSPKYLFRKEGQNVTLSCEQNLNHDAMYWYRQDPGQGLRLIYYSQIVNDFQKGDIAEGYSVSREKKESFPLTVTSAQKNPTAFYLCASSGTGGKQPQHFGDGTRLSIL.